Here is one T cell receptor beta chain with its context. This sample is part of a study of blood T cell repertoires in COVID-19. Study at large: Researchers got acute and convalescent COVID-19 samples from the United States, Italy and Spain.

Those enrolled, adults aged about 18 to 89 years, came from about 24 US areas. Researchers sorted participants into cohorts using their self-reported clinical history. Recovery meant two consecutive negative NP/OP PCR tests, professional clearance, or resolved symptoms. Here immunoSEQ multiplex PCR was the method, and the copy in TCRdb shows in-frame clones only, minus some. The sample includes approximately 280,000 clones, roughly 90% of them seen just once. The TCR originated in a woman aged 60-75 years who had recovered from COVID-19. Source material: PBMCs or T cells enriched from blood (not recorded which).

The chain's CDR3 is CASSPDRGALRAEAFF. The CDR3 DNA follows: TGTGCCAGCTCACCAGACAGGGGGGCCCTAAGGGCTGAAGCTTTCTTT. The chain has TRBV18 and TRBJ1-1, with 9 bases lining up with TRBD1. The V gene's germline CDR1 is KGHSH and CDR2 LQKENI. The V and J ends lost 2 bases and 6 bases, in that order; junction bases with no gene match: 10. This CDR3 region has 16 residues.